These T cell receptor beta chains were read from a single sample in a study of monozygotic twins with inflammatory bowel disease. From the 5' RACE reads, TCRdb lists one entry per CDR3 protein and no DNA. Its clone listing holds some 170,000 distinct CDR3 sequences. The sequencing input was blood. The receptors were gathered from a human donor with ulcerative colitis or Crohn's disease, or a healthy co-twin of an affected twin (not recorded which). Each CDR3 is given with its conserved first and last residue.

V	J	CDR3
TRBV7-8	TRBJ1-6	CASSLEVGNSPLHF
TRBV5-5	TRBJ2-2	CASSHGQGATGELFF
TRBV16	TRBJ2-7	CASSLPGGNYEQYF
TRBV5-1	TRBJ2-7	CASRLRGRRTGTSDYEQYF
TRBV21-1	TRBJ1-5	CASSKVLGTKNQPQHF
TRBV9	TRBJ1-6	CASAPGPNSPLHF
TRBV29-1	TRBJ2-4	CSVVEVARGAKNIQYF
TRBV18	TRBJ2-7	CASSHTSDRRRSYEQYF
TRBV7-9	TRBJ2-3	CASSQALPGTDTQYF
TRBV12-3/TRBV12-4	TRBJ2-1	CASSPGTRNEQFF
TRBV5-1	TRBJ1-1	CASSLNGGATEAFF
TRBV24-1	TRBJ2-3	CATSEDRGGDTQYF
TRBV5-1	TRBJ1-4	CASSGQGHEKLFF
TRBV3-1	TRBJ2-5	CASSQQGSGGRETQYF
TRBV28	TRBJ2-1	CASSLRTGPYNEQFF
TRBV25-1	TRBJ1-2	CASSEPGTRASYGYTF
TRBV6-2/TRBV6-3	TRBJ2-7	CASGTGPYEQYF
TRBV11-2	TRBJ1-2	CASRYSQESWGGYTF
TRBV19	TRBJ1-4	CASRVGGANEKLFF
TRBV7-2	TRBJ2-7	CASSLGGGVKEQYF
TRBV20-1	TRBJ2-1	CSARRQGMNEQFF
TRBV9	TRBJ1-2	CASSAIDRVSGYTF
TRBV29-1	TRBJ2-1	CSAVPPYDEQFF
TRBV4-1	TRBJ1-1	CASSQVWADSTLMNTEAFF
TRBV10-3	TRBJ1-1	CAISERTRTGTEAFF
TRBV20-1	TRBJ2-7	CSASGGLTSYEQYF
TRBV20-1	TRBJ2-7	CSARDYRLRREQYF
TRBV7-2	TRBJ2-1	CASSQGQGSEQFF
TRBV7-6	TRBJ1-5	CASSRGGNQPQHF
TRBV7-6	TRBJ2-3	CASSAAGGQADTQYF
TRBV20-1	TRBJ2-1	CSASGWGDNEQFF
TRBV6-5	TRBJ1-5	CASTLSRQGYQPQHF
TRBV7-2	TRBJ2-7	CASSFDSPIYEQYF